This T cell receptor beta chain appears in the sequencing data of a study of cytomegalovirus exposure and HLA in healthy donors. PCR used 60 Vbeta primers and 13 Jbeta primers. Assay used: immunoSEQ multiplex PCR; TCRdb lists only in-frame clones, some missing. In the table there are around 200,000 clones, almost 85% of which are singletons. V lost 4 bases to trimming and J lost 3 bases, with 7 bases between them. CDR1 and CDR2 (germline): MNHEY, SMNVEV (reference sequence). This CDR3 is built from 13 residues. This clone showed up just once. What it binds is unknown. Study conclusions and caveats: Analyzed later, most CMV-associated TCR beta chains appeared HLA-restricted.

This chain uses TRBV27 with TRBJ1-3; D is unresolved. The source is a woman aged 50 to 65 in good health and CMV-seronegative. The sample was PBMCs. The CDR3 sequence: CASSYPNGNTIYF. CDR3 sequence (DNA): TGTGCCAGCAGTTATCCCAATGGAAACACCATATATTTT.